A single T cell receptor (beta chain) is shown here with its context. Germline V gene lookup returns CDR1 SGHNT and CDR2 YYREEE (reference sequence). The CDR3 length is 20 residues. Trimming removed 3 bases from V and 0 bases from J; junction bases left unmatched: 18. This entry is derived from a study of long-term antiretroviral therapy in people with HIV. Sequencing relied on immunoSEQ assay v3.0, run at survey level. Here immunoSEQ multiplex PCR was the method, and the copy in TCRdb shows in-frame clones only, minus some. The sample has about 20,000 clones; 82% are singletons. The chain has TRBV5-4 and TRBJ2-5, with 9 nucleotides matching TRBD2. The sample consisted of unsorted PBMCs, taken 2.4 years after starting antiretroviral therapy. This clonotype was sampled from a man aged 40-49 years with HIV. CDR3 residues: CASSSKGLARVTSYQETQYF. CDR3 nucleotides: TGTGCCAGCAGCTCGAAAGGACTAGCGAGAGTGACTTCCTACCAAGAGACCCAGTACTTC.